This T cell receptor beta chain emerged from a study of blood T cell repertoires in COVID-19. Measured with immunoSEQ multiplex PCR; TCRdb has only the in-frame clones, and not every one. This sample has roughly 100,000 clones, with roughly three quarters found just once. Sequenced input: peripheral blood. The TCR was taken from a woman older than 75 with acute or convalescent COVID-19.

In DNA, the CDR3 is TGTGCCAGCAGCTCGATCGGGACAGATACGCAGTATTTT. This encodes CASSSIGTDTQYF. The chain employs TRBV5-4 and TRBJ2-3, with unresolved D. This CDR3 contains 13 residues. V lost 3 bases to trimming and J lost 3 bases, with 8 bases between them. From germline, CDR1 is SGHNT and CDR2 YYREEE (reference sequence).